Each of the 29 T cell receptor beta chains below was sequenced from the same sample in a study of blood T cell repertoires in COVID-19. The repertoire was sequenced with immunoSEQ multiplex PCR; TCRdb's copy has only in-frame clones and lacks some. Of roughly 340,000 clones in the sample, more than 70% are singletons; the top ten hold around 7.9%. What was sequenced was peripheral blood. Receptors originate from a woman aged 70-85 years with COVID-19, enrolled during active disease.

The V call is TRBV11-2, the J call TRBJ2-5, with D uncertain. CDR1 is SGHAT and CDR2 is FQNNGV in the germline V gene. V lost 6 bases, J lost 0 bases, and 11 bases lay in between. CDR3 length equals 14 residues. CDR3 amino acids: CASSHGVYQETQYF. CDR3 sequence (DNA): TGTGCCAGCAGTCACGGTGTTTACCAAGAGACCCAGTACTTC. Full variable domain (remainder filled in from reference TRBV11-2 and TRBJ2-5): EAGVAQSPRYKIIEKRQSVAFWCNPISGHATLYWYQQILGQGPKLLIQFQNNGVVDDSQLPKDRFSAERLKGVDSTLKIQPAKLEDSAVYLCASSHGVYQETQYFGPGTRLLVL.

The chain joins TRBV5-5 to TRBJ2-7; TRBD1 matches at 8 bases. With 0 bases clipped from V and 3 bases from J, the junction kept 5 bases outside the gene matches. The germline V gene encodes CDR1 SGHKS and CDR2 YYEKEE (reference sequence). The CDR3 is 15 residues long. The CDR3 sequence: CASSLVRTGYYEQYF. The CDR3 nucleotides read TGTGCCAGCAGCTTGGTCCGGACAGGGTACTACGAGCAGTACTTC.

The chain recombines TRBV4-1 with TRBJ1-5; 8 nucleotides match TRBD1. The CDR3 is made up of 16 amino acids. Germline values: CDR1 MGHRA, CDR2 YSYEKL. V trimming: 3 bases; J trimming: 4 bases; junction bases outside the gene matches: 8. The CDR3 reads CASSHLGQGQNQPQHF. Here the CDR3 DNA reads TGCGCCAGCAGCCACCTCGGACAGGGCCAAAATCAGCCCCAGCATTTT.

CDR3 bases: TGTGCCAGTAGATGGGGCAACTATGGCTACACCTTC. Residues: CASRWGNYGYTF. The chain has TRBV19 and TRBJ1-2; D possibly corresponds to TRBD1 (5 bases). Germline CDR1 and CDR2: LNHDA and SQIVND (reference sequence). The CDR3 runs to 12 residues. The V and J ends lost 6 bases and 2 bases respectively, with 7 bases between them.

The rearrangement uses TRBV11-2 and TRBJ2-5, with 7 bases aligning to TRBD1. V trimming: 1 base; J trimming: 5 bases; junction bases outside the gene matches: 10. The CDR3 sequence is 16 residues long. Germline-derived CDR1 and CDR2 are SGHAT and FQNNGV. CDR3 residues: CASSLGPTGVRETQYF. CDR3 in DNA: TGTGCCAGCAGCTTAGGCCCAACAGGGGTGCGGGAGACCCAGTACTTC.

The chain has TRBV2 and TRBJ2-5, with D possibly being TRBD2 (6 bases). V lost 3 bases to trimming and J lost 7 bases, with 9 bases between them. The germline CDR1 and CDR2 sequences are SNHLY and FYNNEI. This CDR3 has 12 residues. As DNA, the CDR3 is TGTGCCAGCAGTGATTGGGGAGGGACCCAGTACTTC. Residues: CASSDWGGTQYF.

The V and J genes are TRBV19 and TRBJ1-2; 8 bases are a match to TRBD1. Germline CDR1 reads LNHDA; CDR2 reads SQIVND (reference sequence). The ends lost 5 bases at V and 3 bases at J; junction bases unmatched: 5. The CDR3 length is 14 residues. This CDR3 is CASSGSQGDYGYTF. The CDR3 region has the DNA TGTGCCAGTAGTGGCTCACAGGGGGACTATGGCTACACCTTC. Drawing the rest from reference TRBV19 and TRBJ1-2, the complete variable domain is DGGITQSPKYLFRKEGQNVTLSCEQNLNHDAMYWYRQDPGQGLRLIYYSQIVNDFQKGDIAEGYSVSREKKESFPLTVTSAQKNPTAFYLCASSGSQGDYGYTFGSGTRLTVV.

The chain combines TRBV4-2 with TRBJ1-6, with a possible D match to TRBD1 (6 bases). From germline, CDR1 is LGHNA and CDR2 YNFKEQ. The CDR3 extends over 16 amino acids. Between the trimmed V and J ends, which lost 0 bases and 7 bases, there was a span of 13 bases. CDR3 in amino acids: CASSQDPGQRNSPLHF. CDR3 nucleotide sequence: TGTGCCAGCAGCCAAGATCCGGGACAACGAAATTCACCCCTCCACTTT.

This chain uses TRBV5-4 with TRBJ2-3, with D possibly being TRBD1 (5 bases). Germline CDR1 is SGHNT and CDR2 is YYREEE (reference sequence). The CDR3 loop spans 13 amino acids. The ends were cut back, 4 bases at V and 3 bases at J, with 9 bases in the middle. The CDR3 DNA sequence: TGTGCCAGCAGCCCCCCAGGGACAGATACGCAGTATTTT. Translating gives CASSPPGTDTQYF. The full variable domain, in which reference TRBV5-4 and TRBJ2-3 provide the parts outside the CDR3, is ETGVTQSPTHLIKTRGQQVTLRCSSQSGHNTVSWYQQALGQGPQFIFQYYREEENGRGNFPPRFSGLQFPNYSSELNVNALELDDSALYLCASSPPGTDTQYFGPGTRLTVL.

The table lists this clone with a few counts. The chain joins TRBV5-1 to TRBJ2-7; no definite D call. The CDR3 totals 13 residues. Looked up from germline, CDR1 is SGHRS and CDR2 is YFSETQ. The V end lost 5 bases, the J end lost 2 bases, and 11 bases lay between the germline ends. In nucleotides, the CDR3 is TGCGCCAGCAGAGGTATCCTAGCCTACGAGCAGTACTTC. It codes for CASRGILAYEQYF.

The chain links TRBV2 to TRBJ1-3, with D maybe TRBD1 (6 bases). Trimming cost V 5 bases and J 4 bases, with 12 bases left between them. The germline V gene has CDR1 SNHLY and CDR2 FYNNEI. CDR3 length: 14 amino acids. CDR3 nucleotide sequence: TGTGCCAGCAGTCCCCAGGGGAACGGAAACACCATATATTTT. It is translated as CASSPQGNGNTIYF. The full variable domain, with the rest looked up from reference TRBV2 and TRBJ1-3, is EPEVTQTPSHQVTQMGQEVILRCVPISNHLYFYWYRQILGQKVEFLVSFYNNEISEKSEIFDDQFSVERPDGSNFTLKIRSTKLEDSAMYFCASSPQGNGNTIYFGEGSWLTVV.

The chain uses TRBV19 and TRBJ1-6; D perhaps matches TRBD1 (6 bases). Between the trimmed V and J ends, which lost 2 bases and 14 bases, there was a span of 25 bases. In germline, CDR1 is LNHDA, CDR2 SQIVND (reference sequence). CDR3 length equals 17 residues. The CDR3 sequence is CASSIPRTMGASRSLHF. The CDR3 DNA reads TGTGCCAGTAGTATACCGCGTACGATGGGGGCCTCTCGATCCCTCCACTTT.

V usage is TRBV6-5 and J usage is TRBJ1-6; D unclear. This CDR3 has 15 amino acids. Germline loops: CDR1 MNHEY, CDR2 SVGAGI. Trimming pared 5 bases from V and 6 bases from J, leaving 14 bases between. The CDR3: CASSQAETTNSPLHF. The CDR3 DNA sequence: TGTGCCAGCAGTCAGGCAGAAACGACTAATTCACCCCTCCACTTT.

This chain uses TRBV19 with TRBJ1-2; 7 nucleotides agree with TRBD1. Germline V lookup: CDR1 LNHDA, CDR2 SQIVND (reference sequence). The trim removed 4 bases at V and 7 bases at J, leaving 9 bases unmatched. The CDR3 sequence is 14 residues long. The CDR3 DNA is TGTGCCAGTAGTAGACAGGGTACCCCCCCTGGCTACACCTTC. Protein: CASSRQGTPPGYTF.

This clone was seen a handful of times. Likely a read error: the CDR3 ends without its conserved phenylalanine or tryptophan. The DNA is left out, because the CDR3 cannot be placed on it with certainty; the CDR3 is given as TCRdb lists it. The rearrangement uses TRBV7-9 and TRBJ2-7; TRBD1 is taken as the D call from the table, unchecked against the DNA. The germline V gene encodes CDR1 SEHNR and CDR2 FQNEAQ (reference sequence). Including both end residues, the CDR3 is 12 amino acids long. CDR3 in amino acids: CASSLGGPGPGY.

The rearrangement uses TRBV24-1 and TRBJ2-5, with TRBD1 matching 8 bases. Trimming cost V 0 bases and J 5 bases; bases outside gene matches: 4. The CDR3 contains 15 residues. Germline loops: CDR1 KGHDR, CDR2 SFDVKD. The CDR3: CATSDLRQGIETQYF. In DNA, the CDR3 is TGTGCCACCAGTGATTTGCGACAGGGGATTGAGACCCAGTACTTC.

This clone was seen just once. The rearrangement links TRBV25-1 to TRBJ1-6; 8 nucleotides line up with TRBD1. The CDR3 consists of 15 residues. J was trimmed by 6 bases and V by 4 bases; bases with no gene match: 5. Germline CDR1 MGHDK, CDR2 SYGVNS. CDR3 sequence reads: CASSGEDRANSPLHF. CDR3 bases: TGTGCCAGCAGTGGGGAGGACAGGGCTAATTCACCCCTCCACTTT.

V usage is TRBV12-5 and J usage is TRBJ1-4; D gene uncertain. V dropped 8 bases and J dropped 8 bases, with 15 bases sitting between them. This CDR3 comprises 13 residues. Germline V gene data show CDR1 as LGHNT and CDR2 as FRNRAP. The chain's CDR3 is CASMRGSGEKLFF. CDR3 nucleotides: TGTGCTAGTATGCGGGGTTCCGGCGAAAAACTGTTTTTT.

Details on this clone: Other DNA sequences in this specimen translate into the identical CDR3. V gene TRBV5-1 combines with J gene TRBJ1-4, with 7 bases aligning to TRBD1. Germline V CDR1 and CDR2: SGHRS, YFSETQ. This CDR3 has 14 amino acids. The V and J ends lost 0 bases and 7 bases, in that order; junction bases with no gene match: 3. DNA of the CDR3: TGCGCCAGCAGCTTGGGACAGGGAGGTGAAAAACTGTTTTTT. As protein: CASSLGQGGEKLFF.

This chain uses TRBV29-1 with TRBJ2-7; D is unclear. Germline loops: CDR1 SQVTM, CDR2 ANQGSEA. V was cut by 0 bases and J by 3 bases, with 6 bases left in between. The CDR3 is made up of 12 amino acids. The CDR3: CSVEDPGYEQYF. The CDR3 nucleotides read TGCAGCGTTGAAGATCCGGGCTACGAGCAGTACTTC.

The J gene is TRBJ1-1, the V gene TRBV27; a possible D gene is TRBD1 (5 bases). Germline V lookup: CDR1 MNHEY, CDR2 SMNVEV (reference sequence). V was shortened by 0 bases and J by 1 base, with 6 bases between the two germline ends. The CDR3 is 14 amino acids. The CDR3 reads CASSLSGQNTEAFF. CDR3 DNA: TGTGCCAGCAGTTTATCCGGACAGAACACTGAAGCTTTCTTT.

This chain links TRBV5-1 with TRBJ1-2; 9 positions agree with TRBD1. V shed 4 bases and J 7 bases; nucleotides not matched to a gene: 2. This CDR3 spans 12 amino acids. CDR1 is SGHRS, CDR2 YFSETQ, per germline. The CDR3 DNA sequence: TGCGCCAGCAGCGGGACAGGGCTTGGCTACACCTTC. Translating it yields CASSGTGLGYTF.

V and J are TRBV6-4 and TRBJ1-2; 9 nucleotides line up with TRBD1. The germline CDR1 and CDR2 sequences are MRHNA and SNTAGT. V trimming: 5 bases; J trimming: 7 bases; junction bases outside the gene matches: 11. The CDR3 covers 15 residues. CDR3 residues: CASSRTGTGSSGYTF. The CDR3 DNA sequence: TGTGCCAGCAGTCGTACCGGGACAGGGAGTTCTGGCTACACCTTC.

This chain connects TRBV5-6 to TRBJ2-6; D remains ambiguous. V lost 4 bases to trimming and J lost 4 bases, with 6 bases between them. The CDR3 extends over 13 amino acids. The germline V gene encodes CDR1 SGHDT and CDR2 YYEEEE. DNA for the CDR3: TGTGCCAGCAGCCCCCTCGGGGCCAACGTCCTGACTTTC. Amino acid sequence: CASSPLGANVLTF.

The rearrangement links TRBV4-3 to TRBJ1-4; D unresolved. With 4 bases removed from V and 8 bases from J, the gap between germline ends came to 11 bases. Germline V gives CDR1 LGHNA, CDR2 YSLEER. The CDR3 has 13 residues. CDR3 sequence reads: CASSPLFREKLFF. As DNA, the CDR3 is TGCGCCAGCAGCCCCCTCTTTCGGGAAAAACTGTTTTTT.

This chain joins TRBV5-1 and TRBJ2-5; maybe TRBD2 (5 bases). Germline assignment: CDR1 SGHRS and CDR2 YFSETQ. V lost 7 bases and J lost 7, with 14 bases in between. This CDR3 spans 12 amino acids. The CDR3 region has the DNA TGCGCCAGCGCCATAGAGGAGGCGACCCAGTACTTC. This encodes CASAIEEATQYF.

The chain carries TRBV5-1 and TRBJ1-2, with 7 bases lining up with TRBD1. Germline assignment: CDR1 SGHRS and CDR2 YFSETQ. The CDR3 is made up of 15 amino acids. The V and J ends lost 4 bases and 8 bases, in that order; junction bases with no gene match: 14. As DNA, the CDR3 is TGCGCCAGCAGCCAAGAGGGGGCTTTAAGGCGAGGCTACACCTTC. It encodes CASSQEGALRRGYTF.

V and J are TRBV7-3 and TRBJ2-3, with 9 bases lining up with TRBD2. The ends lost 4 bases at V and 5 bases at J; junction bases unmatched: 7. The CDR3 runs 15 residues. Germline loops: CDR1 SGHTA, CDR2 FQGTGA. Here the CDR3 reads CASSSAGGPVDTQYF. The CDR3 coding sequence is TGTGCCAGCAGCTCCGCGGGGGGGCCGGTAGATACGCAGTATTTT.

The chain couples TRBV7-9 to TRBJ1-1; no firm D call. The CDR3 runs to 13 residues. The V and J ends lost 11 bases and 4 bases respectively, with 17 bases between them. Germline lookup yields CDR1 SEHNR and CDR2 FQNEAQ (reference sequence). CDR3: CASSREGSTEAFF. CDR3 DNA: TGTGCCTCCTCGCGGGAGGGCTCCACTGAAGCTTTCTTT. Based on the CDR3 plus reference TRBV7-9 and TRBJ1-1, the full variable domain is DTGVSQNPRHKITKRGQNVTFRCDPISEHNRLYWYRQTLGQGPEFLTYFQNEAQLEKSRLLSDRFSAERPKGSFSTLEIQRTEQGDSAMYLCASSREGSTEAFFGQGTRLTVV.